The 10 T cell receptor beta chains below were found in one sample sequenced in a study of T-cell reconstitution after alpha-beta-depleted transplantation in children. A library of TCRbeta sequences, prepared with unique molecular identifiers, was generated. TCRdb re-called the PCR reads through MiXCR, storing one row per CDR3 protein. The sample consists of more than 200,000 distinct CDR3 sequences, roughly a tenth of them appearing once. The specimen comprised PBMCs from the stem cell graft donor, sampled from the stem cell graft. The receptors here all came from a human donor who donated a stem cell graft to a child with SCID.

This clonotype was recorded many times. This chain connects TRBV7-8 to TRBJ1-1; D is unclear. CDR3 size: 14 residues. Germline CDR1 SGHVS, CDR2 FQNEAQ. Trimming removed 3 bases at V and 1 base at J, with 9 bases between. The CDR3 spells CASSLGLGNTEAFF. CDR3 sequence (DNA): TGTGCCAGCAGCTTGGGTCTGGGGAACACTGAAGCTTTCTTT.

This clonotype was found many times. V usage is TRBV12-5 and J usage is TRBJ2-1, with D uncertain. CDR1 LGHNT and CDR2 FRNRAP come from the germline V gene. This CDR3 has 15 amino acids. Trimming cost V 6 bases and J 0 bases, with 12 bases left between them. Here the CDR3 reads CASGLYKPSYNEQFF. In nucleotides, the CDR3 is TGTGCTAGTGGGTTATACAAGCCCTCCTACAATGAGCAGTTCTTC.

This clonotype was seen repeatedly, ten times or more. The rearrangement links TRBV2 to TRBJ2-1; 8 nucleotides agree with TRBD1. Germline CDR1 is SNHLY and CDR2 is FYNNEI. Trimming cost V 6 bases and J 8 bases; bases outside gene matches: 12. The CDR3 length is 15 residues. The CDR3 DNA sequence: TGTGCCAGCAGCTATTTTTCTGCACAGGGGGATGAGCAGTTCTTC. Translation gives CASSYFSAQGDEQFF.

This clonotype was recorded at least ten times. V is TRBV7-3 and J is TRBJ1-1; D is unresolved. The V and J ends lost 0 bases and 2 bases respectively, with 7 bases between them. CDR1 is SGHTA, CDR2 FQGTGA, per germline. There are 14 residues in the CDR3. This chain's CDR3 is CASSLTHSNTEAFF. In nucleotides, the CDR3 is TGTGCCAGCAGCTTAACACACTCAAACACTGAAGCTTTCTTT.

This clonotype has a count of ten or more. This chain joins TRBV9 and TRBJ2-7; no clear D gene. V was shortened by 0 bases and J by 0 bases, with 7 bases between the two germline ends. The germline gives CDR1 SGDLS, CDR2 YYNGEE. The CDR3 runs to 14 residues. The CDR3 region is CASSVDVNSYEQYF. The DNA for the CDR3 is TGTGCCAGCAGCGTAGATGTAAACTCCTACGAGCAGTACTTC.

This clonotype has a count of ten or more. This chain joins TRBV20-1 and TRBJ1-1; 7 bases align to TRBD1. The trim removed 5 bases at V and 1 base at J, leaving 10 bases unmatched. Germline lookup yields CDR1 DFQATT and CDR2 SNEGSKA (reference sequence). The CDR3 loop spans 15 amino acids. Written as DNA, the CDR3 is TGCAGTGCTTACCCGGGACAGACCCCGAACACTGAAGCTTTCTTT. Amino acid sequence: CSAYPGQTPNTEAFF.

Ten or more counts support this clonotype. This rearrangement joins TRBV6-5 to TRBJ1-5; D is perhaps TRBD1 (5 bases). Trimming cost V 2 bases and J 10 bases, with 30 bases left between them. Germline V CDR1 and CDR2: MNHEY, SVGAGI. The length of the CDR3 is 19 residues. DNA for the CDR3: TGTGCCAGCAGTTACCGGACTTGGGGGGGACCCGCACCAATCAGCCCCCAGCATTTT. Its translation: CASSYRTWGGPAPISPQHF.

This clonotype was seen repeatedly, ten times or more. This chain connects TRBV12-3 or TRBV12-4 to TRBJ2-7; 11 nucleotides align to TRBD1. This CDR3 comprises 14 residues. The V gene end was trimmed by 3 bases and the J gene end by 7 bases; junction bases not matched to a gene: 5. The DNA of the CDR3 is TGTGCCAGCAGTTTTCAGGGACAGGGGGGAGAGCAGTACTTC. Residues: CASSFQGQGGEQYF.

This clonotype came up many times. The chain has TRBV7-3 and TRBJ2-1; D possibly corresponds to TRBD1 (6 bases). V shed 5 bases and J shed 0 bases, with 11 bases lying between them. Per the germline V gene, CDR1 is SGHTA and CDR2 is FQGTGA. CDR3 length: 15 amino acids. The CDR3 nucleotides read TGTGCCAGCAGCCGTGAGGGGGACTCCTACAATGAGCAGTTCTTC. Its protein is CASSREGDSYNEQFF.

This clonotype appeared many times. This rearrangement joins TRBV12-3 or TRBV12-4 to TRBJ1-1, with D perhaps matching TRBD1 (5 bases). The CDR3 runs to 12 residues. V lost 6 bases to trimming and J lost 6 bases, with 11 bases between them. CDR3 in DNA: TGTGCCAGCAGCACCGGGACCCCTGAAGCTTTCTTT. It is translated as CASSTGTPEAFF.